Listed below are T cell receptor beta chains from one sample, sequenced in a study of T cells in localized non-small cell lung cancer. Produced via immunoSEQ multiplex PCR; TCRdb's table is partial and in-frame only. The table lists 70,000 to 85,000 clones, roughly 80% of them singletons, with approximately 1.2% in the top ten. Specimen: peripheral blood, collected before any cancer treatment. The receptors were sampled from a female donor of 60 years or more with stage I lung adenocarcinoma. Both conserved end residues are part of each CDR3. D genes are given only for firm matches. Clone size appears in some rows only: once, few, many, or a class for an expanded clone.

j_call: TRBJ1-6
clone_size: -
d_call: -
v_call: TRBV2
cdr3_nt: TGTGCCAGCGCTCCCTTTGAAGACTCACCCCTCCACTTT
cdr3_aa: CASAPFEDSPLHF

j_call: TRBJ1-2
clone_size: -
d_call: -
v_call: TRBV5-1
cdr3_nt: TGCGCCAGCAGCTTGGAGAGTCCTAACTATGGCTACACCTTC
cdr3_aa: CASSLESPNYGYTF

j_call: TRBJ1-5
clone_size: -
d_call: -
v_call: TRBV28
cdr3_nt: TGTGCCAGCAGGGAAACCGGGACCCATGTGATCTCACGGCCCCAGCATTTT
cdr3_aa: CASRETGTHVISRPQHF

j_call: TRBJ2-7
clone_size: once
d_call: -
v_call: TRBV4-3
cdr3_nt: TGCGCCAGCAGCCAAGGAGTCGACATGGCCTACGAGCAGTACTTC
cdr3_aa: CASSQGVDMAYEQYF

j_call: TRBJ2-7
clone_size: -
d_call: -
v_call: TRBV5-5
cdr3_nt: TGTGCCAGCAGCTTACGCAGGACGGGTAGCTACGAGCAGTACTTC
cdr3_aa: CASSLRRTGSYEQYF

j_call: TRBJ1-1
clone_size: -
d_call: -
v_call: TRBV5-1
cdr3_nt: TGCGCCAGCAGCTCCTCACAGGGTGGCTCTGAAGCTTTCTTT
cdr3_aa: CASSSSQGGSEAFF

j_call: TRBJ1-1
clone_size: -
d_call: -
v_call: TRBV7-2
cdr3_nt: TGTGCCAGCAGCCGGGACAACCTCGTCTCGAGCACTGAAGCTTTCTTT
cdr3_aa: CASSRDNLVSSTEAFF

j_call: TRBJ2-3
clone_size: -
d_call: -
v_call: TRBV5-4
cdr3_nt: TGTGCCAGCAGCTTTGGGGGCGCCACAGATACGCAGTATTTT
cdr3_aa: CASSFGGATDTQYF

j_call: TRBJ1-2
clone_size: once
d_call: TRBD1
v_call: TRBV7-6
cdr3_nt: TGTGCCAGCAGCTTAGCGGGACAGGGGACCTATGGCTACACCTTC
cdr3_aa: CASSLAGQGTYGYTF

j_call: TRBJ1-6
clone_size: -
d_call: -
v_call: TRBV27
cdr3_nt: TGTGCCAGCAGTTTATCGCCGCCAGGGGAAAGCTCCTATAATTCACCCCTCCACTTT
cdr3_aa: CASSLSPPGESSYNSPLHF

j_call: TRBJ1-1
clone_size: -
d_call: -
v_call: TRBV9
cdr3_nt: TGTGCCAGCAGCCCTCTAGGGGGGGGTAACACTGAAGCTTTCTTT
cdr3_aa: CASSPLGGGNTEAFF

j_call: TRBJ2-6
clone_size: once
d_call: -
v_call: TRBV28
cdr3_nt: TGTGCCAGCAGTTTAGGACGTACCTCTGGGGCCAACGTCCTGACTTTC
cdr3_aa: CASSLGRTSGANVLTF

j_call: TRBJ2-1
clone_size: -
d_call: -
v_call: TRBV7-3
cdr3_nt: TGTGCCAGCAGCTTAAAAGGGGGCAATGAGCAGTTCTTC
cdr3_aa: CASSLKGGNEQFF

j_call: TRBJ2-3
clone_size: -
d_call: TRBD1
v_call: TRBV5-8
cdr3_nt: TGTGCCAGCAGCTTGGTGGTATCCTGGGACAGGAAAGATACGCAGTATTTT
cdr3_aa: CASSLVVSWDRKDTQYF

j_call: TRBJ2-7
clone_size: -
d_call: -
v_call: TRBV29-1
cdr3_nt: TGCAGCGTTGAAGATGGGGGTGCCTACGAGCAGTACTTC
cdr3_aa: CSVEDGGAYEQYF

j_call: TRBJ2-7
clone_size: few
d_call: -
v_call: TRBV7-3
cdr3_nt: TGTGCCAGCAGCTGCCGCTCGGTTGACTACGAGCAGTACTTC
cdr3_aa: CASSCRSVDYEQYF

j_call: TRBJ2-7
clone_size: -
d_call: TRBD2
v_call: TRBV4-1
cdr3_nt: TGCGCCAGCAGCCAAGATTTGGCGGGAGAATCCTACGAGCAGTACTTC
cdr3_aa: CASSQDLAGESYEQYF

j_call: TRBJ2-7
clone_size: few
d_call: TRBD2
v_call: TRBV19
cdr3_nt: TGTGCCACCGCGGGCTCAAGCGGGACTTACGAGCAGTACTTC
cdr3_aa: CATAGSSGTYEQYF

j_call: TRBJ2-1
clone_size: -
d_call: TRBD1
v_call: TRBV27
cdr3_nt: TGTGCCAGCAGTCTACCCACCGGGACAGGGTCCATCGATGAGCAGTTCTTC
cdr3_aa: CASSLPTGTGSIDEQFF

j_call: TRBJ2-2
clone_size: -
d_call: -
v_call: TRBV19
cdr3_nt: TGTGCCAGTAGTATGACAGGGACTCGGGGCACCGGGGAGCTGTTTTTT
cdr3_aa: CASSMTGTRGTGELFF

j_call: TRBJ2-5
clone_size: -
d_call: TRBD1
v_call: TRBV6-6
cdr3_nt: TGTGCCAGCAATCAACAGGGGGCTGGAGAGACCCAGTACTTC
cdr3_aa: CASNQQGAGETQYF

j_call: TRBJ2-3
clone_size: -
d_call: -
v_call: TRBV5-1
cdr3_nt: TGCGCCAGCAGCTCGACGACAGGCAGAGATACGCAGTATTTT
cdr3_aa: CASSSTTGRDTQYF

j_call: TRBJ2-7
clone_size: -
d_call: -
v_call: TRBV7-8
cdr3_nt: TGTGCCAGCAGCCCGGGTTGGGGCTACGAGCAGTACTTC
cdr3_aa: CASSPGWGYEQYF

j_call: TRBJ2-5
clone_size: -
d_call: TRBD2
v_call: TRBV7-2
cdr3_nt: TGTGCCAGCGCACTAGCGAGGGGCCAAGAGACCCAGTACTTC
cdr3_aa: CASALARGQETQYF

j_call: TRBJ2-1
clone_size: -
d_call: -
v_call: TRBV18
cdr3_nt: TGTGCCAGCTCACCAATTATGGTCCGCAATGAGCAGTTCTTC
cdr3_aa: CASSPIMVRNEQFF

j_call: TRBJ1-1
clone_size: -
d_call: -
v_call: TRBV7-7
cdr3_nt: TGTGCTCCGCCCCGGGGGCGGAACACTGAAGCTTTCTTT
cdr3_aa: CAPPRGRNTEAFF

j_call: TRBJ2-2
clone_size: -
d_call: TRBD2
v_call: TRBV5-6
cdr3_nt: TGTGCCAGCAGCTTGGGACTAGCGGGGACCGGGGAGCTGTTTTTT
cdr3_aa: CASSLGLAGTGELFF

j_call: TRBJ2-7
clone_size: -
d_call: TRBD1
v_call: TRBV2
cdr3_nt: TGTGCCAGCAGTGAAATAGGGACAGGGGGGAGAGAGCAGTACTTC
cdr3_aa: CASSEIGTGGREQYF

j_call: TRBJ2-1
clone_size: -
d_call: -
v_call: TRBV2
cdr3_nt: TGTGCCAGCACGAGACGGACCCTCAATGAGCAGTTCTTC
cdr3_aa: CASTRRTLNEQFF

j_call: TRBJ1-2
clone_size: -
d_call: -
v_call: TRBV5-1
cdr3_nt: TGCGCCAGCAGACCCCCCTCAGGGCGGGCTAACTATGGCTACACCTTC
cdr3_aa: CASRPPSGRANYGYTF